Below are 4 T cell receptor beta chains sequenced from a single sample in a study of cytomegalovirus exposure and HLA in healthy donors. The study ran its PCR with 60 Vbeta and 13 Jbeta primers. Profiling relied on immunoSEQ multiplex PCR, and the TCRdb table lists in-frame clones only, not all of them. The sample yields some 150,000 clones, around 64% seen once. Sequencing used PBMCs. Source of these receptors: a woman between 25 and 40 years old in good health and CMV-seronegative.

This clone has only one observation. The CDR3 protein is CASGLGQGEKLFF. The CDR3 nucleotides are TGTGCTAGTGGTTTGGGACAGGGGGAAAAACTGTTTTTT. The chain links TRBV12-5 to TRBJ1-4; TRBD1 matches 8 bases. The germline V gene encodes CDR1 LGHNT and CDR2 FRNRAP. Trimming took 1 base from V and 8 from J; bases not matched to a gene: 0. The CDR3 has 13 residues.

The gene calls are TRBV9 and TRBJ2-2; D possibly corresponds to TRBD2 (6 bases). The germline V and J ends were trimmed by 1 base and 4 bases, with 11 bases remaining between them. The CDR3 spans 15 residues. From germline, CDR1 is SGDLS and CDR2 YYNGEE. The DNA of the CDR3 is TGTGCCAGCAGCGTACGGGGGACCCCCACCGGGGAGCTGTTTTTT. This translates into CASSVRGTPTGELFF.

As for this clone: Other nucleotide sequences from this sample produce the same CDR3. The chain carries TRBV7-2 and TRBJ2-3, with 16 bases lining up with TRBD2. CDR1 and CDR2 from the germline V gene are SGHTA and FQGNSA. The CDR3 runs 18 residues. The junction had 14 bases not matched to a gene; V was cut back by 5 bases and J by 9 bases. CDR3 in amino acids: CASSPIWGLAGGRDTQYF. CDR3 sequence (DNA): TGTGCCAGCAGCCCCATCTGGGGACTAGCGGGAGGGAGGGACACGCAGTATTTT.

CDR3 amino acids: CASSLVGGYGYTF. The CDR3 coding sequence is TGTGCCAGCAGTTTGGTGGGGGGCTATGGCTACACCTTC. The chain uses TRBV27 and TRBJ1-2, with a weak D call TRBD1 (5 bases). The CDR3 spans 13 residues. V lost 3 bases and J 4 bases, leaving 9 bases between the germline ends. CDR1 is MNHEY and CDR2 is SMNVEV in the germline V gene (reference sequence).